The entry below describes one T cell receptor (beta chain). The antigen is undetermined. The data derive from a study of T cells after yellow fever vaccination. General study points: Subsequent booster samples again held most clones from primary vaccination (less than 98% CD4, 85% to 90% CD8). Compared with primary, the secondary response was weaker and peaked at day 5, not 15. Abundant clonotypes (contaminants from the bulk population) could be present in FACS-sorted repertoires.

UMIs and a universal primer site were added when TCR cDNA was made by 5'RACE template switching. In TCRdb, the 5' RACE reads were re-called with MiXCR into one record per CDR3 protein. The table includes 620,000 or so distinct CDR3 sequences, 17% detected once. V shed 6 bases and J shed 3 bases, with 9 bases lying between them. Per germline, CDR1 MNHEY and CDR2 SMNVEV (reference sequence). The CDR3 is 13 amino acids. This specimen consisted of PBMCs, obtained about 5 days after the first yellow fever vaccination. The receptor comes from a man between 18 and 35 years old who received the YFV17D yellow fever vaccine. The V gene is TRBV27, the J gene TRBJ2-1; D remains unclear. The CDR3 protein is CASSKVIYNEQFF. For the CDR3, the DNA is TGTGCCAGCAGCAAGGTAATCTACAATGAGCAGTTCTTC.